This T cell receptor (beta chain) was identified during a study of cytomegalovirus exposure and HLA in healthy donors. Primers included in the PCR were 60 Vbeta and 13 Jbeta primers. The protocol was immunoSEQ multiplex PCR, while the TCRdb copy is restricted to in-frame clones and leaves out a portion. The sample has 200,000 to 250,000 clones, under 80% seen once. Notes on this clone: Its cognate antigen is unknown.

Per germline, CDR1 SEHNR and CDR2 FQNEAQ (reference sequence). The V gene end was trimmed by 4 bases and the J gene end by 5 bases; junction bases not matched to a gene: 10. This CDR3 spans 16 amino acids. Study findings and constraints: Whilst most TCR sequences proved rare, a subset of public TCRs occurred across many donors.

Specimen: PBMCs. The sequence was collected from a girl aged 2 to 10 in good health and CMV-seronegative. J is TRBJ2-5 and V is TRBV7-9, with 10 positions matching TRBD1. The CDR3: CASSSLGQGNWETQYF. DNA for the CDR3: TGTGCCAGCAGCTCTCTGGGACAGGGGAATTGGGAGACCCAGTACTTC.